The 18 T cell receptor beta chains below come from one sample, sequenced in a study of identical twins' blood T cells. TCRdb used MiXCR to reprocess the 5' RACE reads, holding one entry per CDR3 protein. The sample lists 350,000 to 450,000 distinct CDR3 sequences; about 28% were seen once. The specimen was PBMCs. These TCRs come from a woman aged 18-49 years in good health.

This clonotype was seen a few times. The V call is TRBV10-3, the J call TRBJ1-1; D uncertain. Germline CDR1 is ENHRY and CDR2 is SYGVKD. With 8 bases removed from V and 1 base from J, the gap between germline ends came to 8 bases. The CDR3 loop spans 12 amino acids. CDR3 loop: CAILGPNTEAFF. The CDR3 DNA reads as TGTGCCATCCTGGGCCCGAACACTGAAGCTTTCTTT.

To note about this clonotype: A junction boundary mismatches the germline segment, possibly from a read error. The gene calls are TRBV29-1 and TRBJ1-2, with 8 nucleotides matching TRBD1. Germline V lookup: CDR1 SQVTM, CDR2 ANQGSEA. The CDR3 is 14 residues long. The CDR3: CSVEDRDRGYGYAF. The DNA for the CDR3 is TGCAGCGTTGAAGATCGTGACAGGGGATATGGCTACGCCTTC.

This clonotype was observed once. V gene TRBV5-1 combines with J gene TRBJ2-2; 7 bases agree with TRBD1. The germline V gene encodes CDR1 SGHRS and CDR2 YFSETQ. V lost 6 bases and J lost 5; bases outside the gene matches: 1. This CDR3 is built from 12 residues. The CDR3, as DNA: TGCGCCAGCACACAGGGGACCGGGGAGCTGTTTTTT. It yields the protein CASTQGTGELFF.

This clonotype was detected ten times or more. The chain uses TRBV6-5 and TRBJ2-3; the D gene is possibly TRBD2 (5 bases). Trimming stripped 3 bases from V and 5 bases from J, with 6 bases between. CDR1 is MNHEY and CDR2 is SVGAGI in the germline V gene. This CDR3 spans 12 amino acids. This CDR3 is CASSYRGDTQYF. The CDR3, as DNA: TGTGCCAGCAGTTATCGGGGAGATACGCAGTATTTT.

This sequence joins TRBV29-1 and TRBJ1-2; no firm D call. This CDR3 contains 13 residues. V was cut by 5 bases and J by 4 bases, with 14 bases left in between. Germline CDR1 is SQVTM and CDR2 is ANQGSEA. Here the CDR3 DNA reads TGCAGCGTTTCGGACCGGAGGCCCTATGGCTACACCTTC. It is translated as CSVSDRRPYGYTF.

This clonotype was observed many times. The chain carries TRBV7-2 and TRBJ1-1; D gene unclear. CDR1 and CDR2 from the germline V gene are SGHTA and FQGNSA. This CDR3 is 13 amino acids long. V lost 3 bases and J 1 base, leaving 6 bases between the germline ends. The CDR3 DNA sequence: TGTGCCAGCAGCTTCAGAGCGAACACTGAAGCTTTCTTT. This encodes CASSFRANTEAFF.

In this sample, this clonotype turned up a few times. This sequence joins TRBV7-9 and TRBJ2-3; 8 nucleotides align to TRBD2. This CDR3 is built from 17 residues. Germline V lookup: CDR1 SEHNR, CDR2 FQNEAQ (reference sequence). Trimming cost V 5 bases and J 4 bases; bases outside gene matches: 14. CDR3 protein: CASSPWTSNQLSDTQYF. In DNA, the CDR3 is TGTGCCAGCAGCCCCTGGACTAGCAATCAGTTGTCAGATACGCAGTATTTT.

V gene TRBV19 combines with J gene TRBJ2-7; no definite D call. CDR1 and CDR2 (germline): LNHDA, SQIVND (reference sequence). The CDR3 is 14 amino acids. Trimming pared 3 bases from V and 1 base from J, leaving 10 bases between. The CDR3 nucleotides read TGTGCCAGTAGTATTAACCATAGGTCCTACGAGCAGTACTTC. Protein product: CASSINHRSYEQYF.

There are a few counts of this clonotype. V is TRBV2 and J is TRBJ1-5; TRBD1 agrees at 7 bases. The length of the CDR3 is 15 residues. V dropped 8 bases and J dropped 0; count of bases not matched to a gene: 7. CDR1 and CDR2 (germline): SNHLY, FYNNEI. Written as DNA, the CDR3 is TGTGCCAGCGCCGGGACAGCTTATAGCAATCAGCCCCAGCATTTT. Translated, it gives CASAGTAYSNQPQHF.

Of note for this clonotype: A much bigger clone sits one base away, suggesting this may be a read error. V and J are TRBV29-1 and TRBJ1-1; D ambiguous. The V gene's germline CDR1 is SQVTM and CDR2 ANQGSEA. This CDR3 has 12 residues. As DNA, the CDR3 is TGCAGCGTTCACCCAGGAGACACTAAAGCTTTCTTT. Protein sequence: CSVHPGDTKAFF.

As regards this clonotype: Since a much larger clone is just one base distant, this may be a read error. The chain is built from TRBV2 and TRBJ2-1, with a possible D match to TRBD2 (6 bases). Germline V gene sequence: CDR1 SNHLY, CDR2 FYNNEI. CDR3 length equals 15 residues. The germline V and J ends were trimmed by 7 bases and 0 bases, with 13 bases remaining between them. CDR3 in amino acids: CASNRDGSSYNEQFF. The CDR3, as DNA: TGTGCCAGCAACCGAGACGGGAGCTCCTACAATGAGCAGTTCTTC.

V usage is TRBV7-9 and J usage is TRBJ1-1; the D gene is possibly TRBD1 (5 bases). Per germline, CDR1 SEHNR and CDR2 FQNEAQ (reference sequence). CDR3 length: 17 amino acids. V was pared by 6 bases and J by 3 bases, with 23 bases between. CDR3 region: CASRKGKGSLADTEAFF. CDR3 nucleotide sequence: TGTGCCAGCAGAAAGGGGAAGGGAAGTTTGGCGGACACTGAAGCTTTCTTT.

V is TRBV29-1 and J is TRBJ1-2; D call uncertain. Germline V CDR1 and CDR2: SQVTM, ANQGSEA. This CDR3 has 14 amino acids. V lost 4 bases and J lost 4, with 16 bases in between. This CDR3 reads CSVVVGSSSYGYTF. In DNA, the CDR3 is TGCAGCGTTGTAGTAGGCAGCAGTTCCTATGGCTACACCTTC.

This clonotype was found a few times. CDR3 nucleotides: TGCAGTGCTACCAACCCTGACCGGGCACTCGATTACAATGAGCAGTTCTTC. Its protein is CSATNPDRALDYNEQFF. This chain links TRBV20-1 with TRBJ2-1, with D hard to call. Trimming took 4 bases from V and 4 from J, leaving 23 bases between them. CDR3 length: 17 residues. Germline lookup yields CDR1 DFQATT and CDR2 SNEGSKA (reference sequence).

This clonotype was seen more than once but under ten times. The CDR3 region is CSANRQGVLGEQFF. DNA for the CDR3: TGCAGCGCCAACAGACAGGGGGTCCTTGGAGAGCAGTTCTTC. This chain links TRBV29-1 with TRBJ2-1; 9 positions match TRBD1. The CDR3 runs to 14 residues. Germline V CDR1 and CDR2: SQVTM, ANQGSEA. V lost 7 bases to trimming and J lost 10 bases; unmatched junction nucleotides: 14.

The count of this clonotype is one. This chain joins TRBV29-1 and TRBJ2-1, with TRBD2 identical over 10 bases. This CDR3 comprises 16 residues. Trimming cost V 6 bases and J 2 bases; bases outside gene matches: 10. The V gene's germline CDR1 is SQVTM and CDR2 ANQGSEA. Here the CDR3 DNA reads TGCAGCGTGAGAACGGGACTAGCGCATACCTACAATGAGCAGTTCTTC. Its translation: CSVRTGLAHTYNEQFF.

This clonotype was seen a few times. V is TRBV5-4 and J is TRBJ2-2; 8 nucleotides line up with TRBD2. In germline, CDR1 is SGHNT, CDR2 YYREEE (reference sequence). The CDR3 loop spans 15 amino acids. The trim removed 0 bases at V and 3 bases at J, leaving 1 base unmatched. CDR3 in amino acids: CASSLAGGHTGELFF. In DNA, the CDR3 is TGTGCCAGCAGCTTGGCGGGGGGGCACACCGGGGAGCTGTTTTTT.

In this sample, this clonotype turned up a few times. The rearrangement links TRBV7-9 to TRBJ2-7, with TRBD1 identical over 7 bases. The CDR3 has 14 residues. The germline CDR1 and CDR2 sequences are SEHNR and FQNEAQ (reference sequence). Trimming removed 6 bases from V and 2 bases from J; junction bases left unmatched: 7. CDR3 DNA: TGTGCCAGCAGTCTTGGGACAGAGACCTACGAGCAGTACTTC. Its translation is CASSLGTETYEQYF.